The rows below give T cell receptor beta chains drawn from one sample of a study of T-cell reconstitution after alpha-beta-depleted transplantation in children. TCRdb called the PCR reads again in MiXCR, with one record for every CDR3 protein. This table has under 400,000 distinct CDR3 sequences, approximately 23% appearing once. The sample here was PBMCs, mostly from graft donor cells, taken 180 days after TCRalphabeta/CD19-depleted stem cell transplant. These receptors all stem from a male patient between 5 and 17 years old who had a stem cell transplant for acute lymphoblastic leukemia, so the T cells may come from the graft donor. Each CDR3 is given with its conserved first and last residue. A D gene is named only where the DNA matches it firmly. Rows may omit the clone size; those that give it use once, few, many or a size class.

V gene	J gene	D gene	clone size	CDR3 protein	CDR3 DNA
TRBV5-1	TRBJ2-3	-	-	CASSLAPGENGQYF	TGCGCCAGCAGCTTGGCTCCGGGGGAGAACGGGCAGTATTTT
TRBV18	TRBJ2-2	TRBD1	-	CASSPPRTGTNTGELFF	TGTGCCAGCTCACCACCGCGGACAGGGACGAACACCGGGGAGCTGTTTTTT
TRBV9	TRBJ2-2	-	-	CASSVEGEEELFF	TGTGCCAGCAGCGTAGAGGGGGAGGAGGAGCTGTTTTTT
TRBV29-1	TRBJ2-1	TRBD2	few	CSVKRGGLAGHNEQFF	TGCAGCGTTAAAAGGGGTGGGCTAGCGGGACACAATGAGCAGTTCTTC
TRBV20-1	TRBJ2-3	-	-	CSARDPSWQSGDTQYF	TGCAGTGCTAGAGATCCCTCGTGGCAGTCCGGCGATACGCAGTATTTT
TRBV4-2	TRBJ2-2	-	-	CASSQDSPGVNTGELFF	TGTGCCAGCAGCCAAGATAGTCCCGGGGTTAACACCGGGGAGCTGTTTTTT
TRBV7-9	TRBJ1-2	TRBD1	-	CASSLVGQGNYGYTF	TGTGCCAGCAGCTTAGTAGGACAGGGAAACTATGGCTACACCTTC
TRBV7-9	TRBJ2-2	-	-	CASRPFTGELFF	TGTGCCAGCAGGCCTTTTACCGGGGAGCTGTTTTTT
TRBV20-1	TRBJ2-3	-	-	CSARDWSTSTDTQYF	TGCAGTGCTAGAGATTGGAGTACTAGCACAGATACGCAGTATTTT
TRBV27	TRBJ2-4	-	-	CASSPRNPDAKNIQYF	TGTGCCAGCAGTCCCCGGAATCCCGATGCCAAAAACATTCAGTACTTC
TRBV9	TRBJ2-3	-	few	CASRPSVGTDTQYF	TGTGCCAGCAGGCCTAGCGTCGGTACAGATACGCAGTATTTT
TRBV20-1	TRBJ1-3	-	few	CSASRGSGNTIYF	TGCAGTGCTTCTAGGGGTTCGGGAAACACCATATATTTT
TRBV5-6	TRBJ2-1	-	-	CASSLNGWRAVAESGNEQFF	TGTGCCAGCAGCTTAAACGGGTGGAGGGCGGTAGCGGAAAGCGGCAATGAGCAGTTCTTC
TRBV20-1	TRBJ2-7	TRBD2	few	CSANPFTAGRHEQYF	TGCAGTGCCAACCCCTTCACAGCGGGACGACACGAGCAGTACTTC
TRBV10-2	TRBJ2-3	TRBD1	few	CASGTGHTDTQYF	TGCGCCAGCGGGACAGGACACACAGATACGCAGTATTTT
TRBV2	TRBJ2-1	-	few	CASSPWGSQIDNEQFF	TGTGCCAGCAGTCCGTGGGGGAGCCAGATAGACAATGAGCAGTTCTTC
TRBV7-9	TRBJ2-7	-	few	CASSFATSYEQYF	TGTGCCAGCAGCTTTGCCACCTCCTACGAGCAGTACTTC
TRBV5-1	TRBJ2-7	TRBD1	many	CASSLAGDSYEQYF	TGCGCCAGCAGCTTGGCCGGGGACAGCTACGAGCAGTACTTC
TRBV3-1	TRBJ1-1	-	-	CASSQGQPVDFF	TGTGCCAGCAGCCAAGGGCAGCCCGTAGATTTCTTT
TRBV6-1	TRBJ1-4	-	few	CASSPPYRGGEKLFF	TGTGCCAGCAGTCCCCCATATCGCGGTGGGGAAAAACTGTTTTTT
TRBV25-1	TRBJ2-2	-	-	CASRGLNTGELFF	TGTGCCAGCAGAGGACTTAACACCGGGGAGCTGTTTTTT
TRBV20-1	TRBJ1-6	TRBD1	-	CSARGGQWKGSPVSPLHF	TGCAGTGCTAGAGGGGGACAGTGGAAGGGCAGTCCGGTTTCACCCCTCCACTTT
TRBV27	TRBJ2-4	-	-	CASSEPAKNIQYF	TGTGCCAGCAGTGAGCCAGCCAAAAACATTCAGTACTTC
TRBV4-1	TRBJ2-3	-	-	CASSQEGTPDTQYF	TGCGCCAGCAGCCAAGAGGGCACGCCAGATACGCAGTATTTT
TRBV3-1	TRBJ2-7	-	-	CASSQEVDRTSYEQYF	TGTGCCAGCAGCCAAGAAGTCGACAGGACCTCCTACGAGCAGTACTTC
TRBV5-1	TRBJ1-6	-	-	CASSPWGGSNNSPLHF	TGCGCCAGCAGCCCGTGGGGTGGATCGAATAATTCACCCCTCCACTTT
TRBV27	TRBJ2-1	TRBD2	-	CASGSFRDYPREQFF	TGTGCCAGCGGGAGCTTCCGGGACTACCCACGGGAGCAGTTCTTC
TRBV5-8	TRBJ2-2	-	few	CASSYWTANTGELFF	TGTGCCAGCAGCTACTGGACAGCGAACACCGGGGAGCTGTTTTTT
TRBV4-2	TRBJ2-7	-	-	CASSQDGDSARLGEQYF	TGTGCCAGCAGCCAAGACGGGGATAGCGCCCGACTGGGGGAGCAGTACTTC
TRBV12-3/TRBV12-4	TRBJ2-1	-	many	CASSPPDSYHNEQFF	TGTGCCAGCAGTCCTCCCGACAGCTACCACAATGAGCAGTTCTTC
TRBV4-1	TRBJ1-3	-	few	CASSHLALGNTIYF	TGCGCCAGCAGCCACCTGGCACTAGGAAACACCATATATTTT
TRBV12-3/TRBV12-4	TRBJ1-2	-	-	CASSVRKRYGYTF	TGTGCCAGCAGTGTTAGAAAAAGATATGGCTACACCTTC
TRBV12-3/TRBV12-4	TRBJ2-7	TRBD2	many	CASSQRGSYEQYF	TGTGCCAGCAGCCAGCGGGGGTCCTACGAGCAGTACTTC
TRBV5-4	TRBJ1-1	TRBD1	-	CASSSGQGHVNTEAFF	TGTGCCAGCAGCTCGGGACAGGGACACGTGAACACTGAAGCTTTCTTT
TRBV5-1	TRBJ1-2	-	many	CASSLEAAYGYTF	TGCGCCAGCAGCTTGGAGGCAGCCTATGGCTACACCTTC
TRBV6-2/TRBV6-3	TRBJ1-6	-	few	CASSSTRDRRHHSPLHF	TGTGCCAGCAGTTCCACCCGGGACCGGAGACATCATTCACCCCTCCACTTT
TRBV11-1	TRBJ2-1	TRBD2	few	CASSPFGTSGRSYNEQFF	TGTGCCAGCAGCCCTTTCGGGACTAGCGGGAGGTCTTACAATGAGCAGTTCTTC
TRBV5-1	TRBJ2-1	-	many	CASSLVLMGVSYNEQFF	TGCGCCAGCAGCTTGGTGTTAATGGGAGTTTCCTACAATGAGCAGTTCTTC
TRBV5-1	TRBJ2-7	-	-	CASTGTGFSYEQYF	TGCGCCAGCACGGGAACGGGTTTCTCTTACGAGCAGTACTTC
TRBV20-1	TRBJ1-2	TRBD1	-	CSARDRATNYGYTF	TGCAGTGCTAGGGACAGGGCCACTAACTATGGCTACACCTTC
TRBV12-3/TRBV12-4	TRBJ1-5	-	many	CASSPGHSNQPQHF	TGTGCCAGCAGTCCAGGGCATAGCAATCAGCCCCAGCATTTT
TRBV4-1	TRBJ2-7	-	large	CASSQDSGPGAEQYF	TGCGCCAGCAGCCAAGATTCGGGGCCTGGCGCCGAGCAGTACTTC
TRBV6-4	TRBJ2-7	TRBD1	-	CASSQRTGVKTYEQYF	TGTGCCAGCAGCCAACGGACAGGGGTTAAAACTTACGAGCAGTACTTC
TRBV11-1	TRBJ2-2	TRBD2	few	CASSLGRSSGRAGTGELFF	TGTGCCAGCAGCTTAGGTCGGTCCAGCGGGAGGGCCGGTACCGGGGAGCTGTTTTTT
TRBV6-1	TRBJ2-1	TRBD2	-	CASSERPGLAGPYNEQFF	TGTGCCAGCAGTGAAAGACCCGGACTAGCGGGACCTTACAATGAGCAGTTCTTC
TRBV20-1	TRBJ2-7	TRBD2	-	CSASPIAGVANEQYF	TGCAGTGCTAGCCCCATAGCGGGGGTGGCTAACGAGCAGTACTTC
TRBV3-1	TRBJ2-1	TRBD2	-	CASSHPILASYNEQFF	TGTGCCAGCAGCCATCCCATACTAGCGTCCTACAATGAGCAGTTCTTC
TRBV24-1	TRBJ2-5	TRBD2	-	CATSETGTSGRKTQYF	TGTGCCACCAGTGAGACCGGGACTAGCGGGAGGAAGACCCAGTACTTC
TRBV12-5	TRBJ2-3	-	-	CASGLVRLGLLDWTGTDTQYF	TGTGCTAGTGGTTTGGTAAGGTTGGGACTTCTCGACTGGACCGGCACAGATACGCAGTATTTT
TRBV20-1	TRBJ2-1	-	few	CSARVTGLLVGRAQFF	TGCAGTGCTAGAGTAACAGGACTGCTAGTGGGGCGGGCGCAGTTCTTC
TRBV7-9	TRBJ2-3	TRBD2	few	CASSPGTSGRRVTQYF	TGTGCCAGCAGCCCGGGGACTAGCGGGAGGAGGGTTACGCAGTATTTT
TRBV7-7	TRBJ2-3	-	-	CASSLESMGGPQYF	TGTGCCAGCAGCTTAGAGTCAATGGGGGGGCCGCAGTATTTT
TRBV6-1	TRBJ1-1	-	few	CAAGGSFPLNTEAFF	TGTGCCGCCGGCGGATCTTTCCCACTGAACACTGAAGCTTTCTTT
TRBV5-5	TRBJ2-1	TRBD2	few	CASSSGTRGWNEQFF	TGTGCCAGCAGCTCCGGGACTAGGGGGTGGAATGAGCAGTTCTTC
TRBV3-1	TRBJ2-3	-	few	CASSQDLEATDTQYF	TGTGCCAGCAGCCAAGATCTGGAAGCCACAGATACGCAGTATTTT